Shown below are 31 T cell receptor beta chains from a single sample sequenced in a study of technical replicates of blood from several donors. Only in-frame clones appear in the TCRdb table, and some are missing; sequencing was by immunoSEQ multiplex PCR. This table has roughly 71,000 clones, roughly 95% appearing once. Specimen: T cells isolated from PBMCs. The receptors were gathered from a human donor in good health.

The V call is TRBV6-1, the J call TRBJ2-7; 7 bases are a match to TRBD1. Trimming at V came to 5 bases and at J to 10 bases, leaving 14 bases not matched to a gene. The CDR3 runs to 14 residues. Looked up from germline, CDR1 is MNHNS and CDR2 is SASEGT. CDR3 sequence (DNA): TGTGCCAGCAGTTCGGGTCCTCCCGACAGGGATCAGTACTTC. It is translated as CASSSGPPDRDQYF.

V usage is TRBV19 and J usage is TRBJ1-4, with unresolved D. Germline V gives CDR1 LNHDA, CDR2 SQIVND (reference sequence). Trimming cost V 4 bases and J 6 bases, with 12 bases left between them. The CDR3 runs to 14 residues. The CDR3 DNA reads TGTGCCAGTAGTACCACCGGGTGGGATGAAAAACTGTTTTTT. Protein sequence: CASSTTGWDEKLFF.

The chain uses TRBV30 and TRBJ2-1; 9 bases map to TRBD1. The CDR3 covers 15 residues. Germline V gene sequence: CDR1 GTSNPN, CDR2 SVGIG (reference sequence). The V and J ends lost 2 bases and 1 base, in that order; junction bases with no gene match: 3. CDR3 protein: CAWSSGTGSYNEQFF. For the CDR3, the DNA is TGTGCCTGGAGTTCCGGGACAGGGTCCTACAATGAGCAGTTCTTC.

The chain uses TRBV6-5 and TRBJ2-2; TRBD2 matches at 9 bases. V lost 1 base and J lost 13; bases outside the gene matches: 4. Germline V gives CDR1 MNHEY, CDR2 SVGAGI. The CDR3 spans 13 residues. The CDR3 spells CASSYWAGGPLFF. The DNA for the CDR3 is TGTGCCAGCAGTTACTGGGCGGGGGGGCCGCTGTTTTTT.

This chain joins TRBV18 and TRBJ2-1; 12 nucleotides line up with TRBD2. The V and J ends lost 2 bases and 3 bases, in that order; junction bases with no gene match: 5. The V gene's germline CDR1 is KGHSH and CDR2 LQKENI. CDR3 length: 17 residues. CDR3 sequence (DNA): TGTGCCAGCTCACCAGGATGGACTAGCGGGAACTACAATGAGCAGTTCTTC. Protein sequence: CASSPGWTSGNYNEQFF.

The chain recombines TRBV29-1 with TRBJ2-7, with TRBD2 matching over 10 bases. The J segment lost 2 bases and the V segment lost 7 bases, leaving 5 bases of the junction unmatched. The germline V gene has CDR1 SQVTM and CDR2 ANQGSEA. The CDR3 is 13 amino acids. Here the CDR3 DNA reads TGCAGCGCCGGGACTAGCGCAACCTACGAGCAGTACTTC. Translated, it gives CSAGTSATYEQYF.

The chain carries TRBV27 and TRBJ2-7; weak D call: TRBD2 (6 bases). CDR1 MNHEY and CDR2 SMNVEV come from the germline V gene (reference sequence). The CDR3 contains 14 residues. The V gene lost 2 bases and the J gene lost 2 bases, with 10 bases spanning the gap. The CDR3 is CASSLTGVPYEQYF. CDR3 sequence (DNA): TGTGCCAGCAGTTTAACGGGAGTCCCCTACGAGCAGTACTTC.

Comments on this clone: An end of the junction differs from the germline gene, which may be a read error. This chain uses TRBV2 with TRBJ1-2; D not certain. The CDR3 spans 8 residues. CDR1 and CDR2 (germline): SNHLY, FYNNEI. DNA for the CDR3: TGTGCCAGCGCGGGGTATGCCTTC. Its protein is CASAGYAF.

The chain joins TRBV28 to TRBJ1-1; D is uncertain. V was trimmed by 4 bases and J by 7 bases, leaving 16 bases between them. CDR1 and CDR2 from the germline V gene are MDHEN and SYDVKM. The CDR3 contains 14 residues. DNA for the CDR3: TGTGCCAGCAGTTCTCCCAGCGGCACATATGAAGCTTTCTTT. Its protein is CASSSPSGTYEAFF.

The chain couples TRBV11-3 to TRBJ1-6; D may be TRBD1 (6 bases). The length of the CDR3 is 13 residues. Between the trimmed V and J ends, which lost 6 bases and 9 bases, there was a span of 12 bases. Germline CDR1 SGHNT, CDR2 YENEEA. In nucleotides, the CDR3 is TGTGCCAGCAGGGGGGCTGGGGTTTCACCCCTCCACTTT. It translates to CASRGAGVSPLHF.

The chain carries TRBV15 and TRBJ1-1; D remains ambiguous. Germline loops: CDR1 LNHNV, CDR2 YYDKDF (reference sequence). V shed 0 bases and J shed 1 base, with 6 bases lying between them. CDR3 length: 14 amino acids. CDR3 coding DNA: TGTGCCACCAGCAGAGATTCCAGGAACACTGAAGCTTTCTTT. This gives the protein CATSRDSRNTEAFF.

The genes are TRBV5-4 and TRBJ1-1, with 7 bases that match TRBD1. The CDR3 length is 13 residues. V lost 4 bases to trimming and J lost 5 bases; unmatched junction nucleotides: 5. Looked up from germline, CDR1 is SGHNT and CDR2 is YYREEE (reference sequence). The CDR3: CASSTDRETEAFF. Here the CDR3 DNA reads TGTGCCAGCAGCACCGACAGGGAGACTGAAGCTTTCTTT. The variable domain in full, completed from reference TRBV5-4 and TRBJ1-1, reads ETGVTQSPTHLIKTRGQQVTLRCSSQSGHNTVSWYQQALGQGPQFIFQYYREEENGRGNFPPRFSGLQFPNYSSELNVNALELDDSALYLCASSTDRETEAFFGQGTRLTVV.

This chain connects TRBV7-8 to TRBJ2-2; 7 bases are shared with TRBD1. Germline V CDR1 and CDR2: SGHVS, FQNEAQ. This CDR3 contains 15 residues. J lost 6 bases, V lost 2 bases, and 6 bases had no gene match. This CDR3 reads CASSLLGQGAGELFF. The DNA of the CDR3 is TGTGCCAGCAGCTTATTAGGTCAGGGGGCCGGGGAGCTGTTTTTT.

The gene calls are TRBV7-9 and TRBJ2-2; no definite D call. Trimming pared 6 bases from V and 3 bases from J, leaving 5 bases between. Looked up from germline, CDR1 is SEHNR and CDR2 is FQNEAQ (reference sequence). The CDR3 runs 12 residues. Here the CDR3 DNA reads TGTGCCAGCAGTTCGTACACCGGGGAGCTGTTTTTT. Translating gives CASSSYTGELFF.

The genes are TRBV19 and TRBJ1-5; D is ambiguous. Germline V lookup: CDR1 LNHDA, CDR2 SQIVND (reference sequence). V was pared by 5 bases and J by 1 base, with 24 bases between. This CDR3 has 19 residues. Here the CDR3 DNA reads TGTGCCAGTAGTCCTGACCGAGGTACTATCCCTGGAAGCAATCAGCCCCAGCATTTT. Amino acid sequence: CASSPDRGTIPGSNQPQHF.

CDR3 sequence (DNA): TGTGCCAGCAGTGAGCAGGGCCCTGGAAACACCATATATTTT. Translation: CASSEQGPGNTIYF. The J gene is TRBJ1-3, the V gene TRBV2; tentative D call: TRBD1 (5 bases). The CDR3 has 14 amino acids. Per germline, CDR1 SNHLY and CDR2 FYNNEI. The V gene lost 3 bases and the J gene lost 2 bases, with 8 bases spanning the gap.

The chain carries TRBV2 and TRBJ1-5; D possibly corresponds to TRBD1 (6 bases). This CDR3 region has 15 residues. Germline loops: CDR1 SNHLY, CDR2 FYNNEI. V was trimmed by 6 bases and J by 0 bases, leaving 12 bases between them. The CDR3 region has the DNA TGTGCCAGCAGGTTACAGGGCCTTAGCAATCAGCCCCAGCATTTT. It codes for CASRLQGLSNQPQHF.

V is TRBV9 and J is TRBJ1-2; 8 bases are shared with TRBD1. This CDR3 is 15 amino acids long. The germline V gene has CDR1 SGDLS and CDR2 YYNGEE. After removal of 0 bases from V and 7 bases from J, the junction contained 8 bases not matched to a gene. CDR3 region: CASSVGQGAASGYTF. CDR3 in DNA: TGTGCCAGCAGCGTAGGTCAGGGGGCCGCCTCTGGCTACACCTTC.

This chain links TRBV5-6 with TRBJ1-6; 8 bases align to TRBD1. CDR1 and CDR2 (germline): SGHDT, YYEEEE. V trimming: 3 bases; J trimming: 9 bases; junction bases outside the gene matches: 2. This CDR3 comprises 13 residues. CDR3 protein: CASSSTGVSPLHF. The CDR3 DNA reads TGTGCCAGCAGCTCGACAGGGGTTTCACCCCTCCACTTT.

The chain joins TRBV6-4 to TRBJ2-1, with no clear D. This CDR3 spans 16 amino acids. Germline V gives CDR1 MRHNA, CDR2 SNTAGT. The ends were cut back, 3 bases at V and 7 bases at J, with 19 bases in the middle. The CDR3 nucleotides read TGTGCCAGCAGTGAATTTGCTAGTGCGGTTGAGAATGAGCAGTTCTTC. Protein product: CASSEFASAVENEQFF.

This sequence joins TRBV10-2 and TRBJ2-1, with 11 bases matching TRBD1. This CDR3 has 15 residues. CDR1 and CDR2 from the germline V gene are WSHSY and SAAADI. After removal of 3 bases from V and 8 bases from J, the junction contained 6 bases not matched to a gene. The CDR3 sequence is CASSDLDRGPDEQFF. The CDR3 DNA is TGCGCCAGCAGTGATTTGGACAGGGGGCCCGATGAGCAGTTCTTC.

CDR3 protein: CAAGQGLSGNTIYF. For the CDR3, the DNA is TGTGCCGCCGGACAGGGCCTTTCTGGAAACACCATATATTTT. The chain employs TRBV10-3 and TRBJ1-3; 8 bases are shared with TRBD1. This CDR3 has 14 residues. Unmatched junction bases numbered 7, after V lost 11 bases and J lost 1 base. Looked up from germline, CDR1 is ENHRY and CDR2 is SYGVKD.

This chain connects TRBV21-1 to TRBJ1-5. TRBV21-1 is classified as a pseudogene. The CDR3 extends over 18 amino acids. The CDR3 loop is CASSKGLREVYSNQPQHF. Written as DNA, the CDR3 is TGTGCCAGCAGCAAGGGCCTCAGGGAGGTTTATAGCAATCAGCCCCAGCATTTT.

The rearrangement uses TRBV5-1 and TRBJ2-7; tentative D call: TRBD1 (6 bases). The germline V and J ends were trimmed by 2 bases and 3 bases, with 15 bases remaining between them. The germline CDR1 and CDR2 sequences are SGHRS and YFSETQ. The CDR3 runs to 15 residues. In nucleotides, the CDR3 is TGCGCCAGCAGCTTCGGGACAAACCCGGACTACGAGCAGTACTTC. Translating gives CASSFGTNPDYEQYF.

This sequence joins TRBV7-9 and TRBJ2-1; D gene uncertain. The germline V gene has CDR1 SEHNR and CDR2 FQNEAQ (reference sequence). The CDR3 is 11 residues long. The V end lost 3 bases, the J end lost 8 bases, and 5 bases lay between the germline ends. Here the CDR3 reads CASSFSYEQFF. The CDR3 DNA sequence: TGTGCCAGCAGCTTCTCGTATGAGCAGTTCTTC.

The chain recombines TRBV6-1 with TRBJ2-3, with TRBD2 matching over 13 bases. The V and J ends lost 2 bases and 0 bases, in that order; junction bases with no gene match: 8. CDR1 and CDR2 (germline): MNHNS, SASEGT. There are 19 residues in the CDR3. The DNA of the CDR3 is TGTGCCAGCAGTGAATTCGGACTAGCGGGGGACCCTAGCACAGATACGCAGTATTTT. Translated: CASSEFGLAGDPSTDTQYF.

The chain employs TRBV6-4 and TRBJ2-1; D not resolved. Deletions cut 0 bases from V and 14 bases from J, with 11 bases between. The CDR3 runs to 12 residues. Germline V gene data show CDR1 as MRHNA and CDR2 as SNTAGT. This chain's CDR3 is CASSDSRRLKFF. CDR3 nucleotides: TGTGCCAGCAGTGACTCAAGGAGACTTAAGTTCTTC.

The chain couples TRBV27 to TRBJ2-5, with TRBD2 matching 13 bases. The CDR3 loop spans 16 amino acids. The ends lost 5 bases at V and 2 bases at J; junction bases unmatched: 5. Germline V CDR1 and CDR2: MNHEY, SMNVEV (reference sequence). CDR3 in DNA: TGTGCCAGCAGTCCCGGGACTAGCGGGGCTCAAGAGACCCAGTACTTC. Translation gives CASSPGTSGAQETQYF.

Turning to this clone: Different DNA sequences within this sample yield the same CDR3. The rearrangement links TRBV5-1 to TRBJ2-7; no reliable D call. Germline V gene lookup returns CDR1 SGHRS and CDR2 YFSETQ. This CDR3 region has 12 residues. The V gene lost 0 bases and the J gene lost 3 bases, with 4 bases spanning the gap. The CDR3 protein is CASSLDGYEQYF. The DNA of the CDR3 is TGCGCCAGCAGCTTGGACGGCTACGAGCAGTACTTC.

The chain joins TRBV7-8 to TRBJ2-1, with 9 bases fitting TRBD1. Trimming took 1 base from V and 8 from J; bases not matched to a gene: 12. The germline V gene encodes CDR1 SGHVS and CDR2 FQNEAQ. This CDR3 spans 17 amino acids. The CDR3 region is CASSLVWTGVRYDEQFF. For the CDR3, the DNA is TGTGCCAGCAGCTTAGTTTGGACAGGGGTACGGTACGATGAGCAGTTCTTC.

This chain connects TRBV11-1 to TRBJ1-2, with D possibly matching TRBD1 (5 bases). The germline V gene has CDR1 SGHAT and CDR2 FQDESV (reference sequence). V shed 2 bases and J shed 7 bases, with 8 bases lying between them. This CDR3 has 12 residues. CDR3 nucleotides: TGTGCCAGCAGCTTACAGGGTCTTGGCTACACCTTC. Encoded protein: CASSLQGLGYTF. Filled out from reference TRBV11-1 and TRBJ1-2, the complete variable domain reads EAEVAQSPRYKITEKSQAVAFWCDPISGHATLYWYRQILGQGPELLVQFQDESVVDDSQLPKDRFSAERLKGVDSTLKIQPAELGDSAMYLCASSLQGLGYTFGSGTRLTVV.